These 17 T cell receptor beta chains came from one sample sequenced in a study of blood T cells in healthy people across ages. Combining a sample-barcoded 5' primer with a J-beta primer mix, a second PCR ran for roughly 7 to 12 cycles. MiXCR was run by TCRdb on the 5' RACE reads, yielding one entry per CDR3 protein. The sample contains over a million distinct CDR3 sequences, about 42% of which appear only once. Material for sequencing was blood. The receptors were sampled from a woman in her late teens or twenties in good health.

This clonotype was detected only a few times. One end of the junction does not line up with germline, which may come from a read error. The V gene is TRBV15, the J gene TRBJ2-1; maybe TRBD1 (5 bases). The CDR3 has 13 amino acids. Germline assignment: CDR1 LNHNV and CDR2 YYDKDF (reference sequence). Here the CDR3 reads CATSSRAYNDQFF. The CDR3 region has the DNA TGTGCCACCAGCAGCAGGGCCTACAATGATCAGTTCTTC.

This clonotype was detected only a few times. The CDR3 DNA reads TGCAGTGCTAATCTCGCCGGGACCGGTAGCAATCAGCCCCAGCATTTT. Protein sequence: CSANLAGTGSNQPQHF. V usage is TRBV20-1 and J usage is TRBJ1-5; D perhaps matches TRBD1 (5 bases). Germline loops: CDR1 DFQATT, CDR2 SNEGSKA (reference sequence). V lost 4 bases, J lost 0 bases, and 16 bases lay in between. The CDR3 consists of 16 residues.

With regard to this clonotype: At one of its ends the junction is not consistent with the germline gene, which may arise from a read error. This chain connects TRBV6-2 or TRBV6-3 to TRBJ2-3, with D tentatively TRBD2 (6 bases). The CDR3 totals 16 residues. Per germline, CDR1 MNHEY and CDR2 SVGEGT. The CDR3 coding sequence is TGTGCCTGCAGACCTTACCGGGGACTTACCCATAATACGCAGTATTTT. Its translation is CACRPYRGLTHNTQYF.

This clonotype has just one count. One end of the junction is discordant with germline, which a read error may explain. The J gene is TRBJ1-2, the V gene TRBV20-1; 7 nucleotides line up with TRBD1. The CDR3 runs to 13 residues. Germline CDR1 is DFQATT and CDR2 is SNEGSKA (reference sequence). CDR3 loop: CSAGEAGGYGYTF. Written as DNA, the CDR3 is TGCAGTGCTGGAGAGGCAGGGGGATATGGCTACACCTTC.

The chain is built from TRBV27 and TRBJ1-6, with TRBD1 identical over 8 bases. With 4 bases clipped from V and 4 bases from J, the junction kept 6 bases outside the gene matches. CDR3 length: 16 amino acids. Germline CDR1 reads MNHEY; CDR2 reads SMNVEV (reference sequence). CDR3 bases: TGTGCCAGCAGTTCCTTCGGACAGGGTTATAATTCACCCCTCCACTTT. Translated: CASSSFGQGYNSPLHF.

A few counts support this clonotype. The rearrangement uses TRBV15 and TRBJ2-1; 8 nucleotides line up with TRBD1. Germline-derived CDR1 and CDR2 are LNHNV and YYDKDF (reference sequence). This CDR3 has 15 residues. V was clipped by 6 bases and J by 4 bases; unmatched bases: 8. Written as DNA, the CDR3 is TGTGCCACCAGGACAGGGGACCGGGAATACAATGAGCAGTTCTTC. The encoded protein is CATRTGDREYNEQFF.

Details on this clonotype: It may be a read error: a sequence one base away is much more abundant. The chain uses TRBV6-2 or TRBV6-3 and TRBJ1-2; D unresolved. The CDR3 length is 11 residues. CDR1 and CDR2 from the germline V gene are MNHEY and SVGEGT. V lost 5 bases, J lost 3 bases, and 4 bases lay in between. CDR3 in amino acids: CASSHDYGYTF. The DNA for the CDR3 is TGTGCCAGCAGTCACGACTATGGCTACACCTTC.

This clonotype was seen more than once but under ten times. The V call is TRBV2, the J call TRBJ2-1, with a tentative D call TRBD2 (6 bases). The CDR3 consists of 16 residues. V lost 5 bases and J lost 0, with 14 bases in between. Germline V CDR1 and CDR2: SNHLY, FYNNEI. CDR3 loop: CASSTLAESSYNEQFF. The CDR3, as DNA: TGTGCCAGCAGTACCTTAGCGGAGAGCTCCTACAATGAGCAGTTCTTC.

The table lists this clonotype with many counts. The chain is built from TRBV10-3 and TRBJ1-2, with D tentatively TRBD1 (5 bases). CDR1 is ENHRY and CDR2 is SYGVKD in the germline V gene. V shed 9 bases and J shed 3 bases, with 20 bases lying between them. CDR3 length equals 15 residues. The DNA for the CDR3 is TGTGCCATGAAGGAAGGGGTGATAGGAGACTATGGCTACACCTTC. Protein: CAMKEGVIGDYGYTF.

The chain couples TRBV12-3 or TRBV12-4 to TRBJ1-1; D possibly corresponds to TRBD1 (6 bases). V shed 4 bases and J shed 4 bases, with 16 bases lying between them. The CDR3 consists of 15 residues. The DNA of the CDR3 is TGTGCCAGCAGTTGGCCGGGCCAGGGGCTCACTGAAGCTTTCTTT. Protein: CASSWPGQGLTEAFF.

This clonotype was recorded a few times. V is TRBV20-1 and J is TRBJ1-6; weak D call: TRBD1 (5 bases). This CDR3 region has 15 residues. Between the trimmed V and J ends, which lost 0 bases and 8 bases, there was a span of 14 bases. The germline V gene has CDR1 DFQATT and CDR2 SNEGSKA (reference sequence). For the CDR3, the DNA is TGCAGTGCTAGAGATCTTGGGACGGGAGATTCACCCCTCCACTTT. Translating it yields CSARDLGTGDSPLHF.

The sample holds many counts of this clonotype. V and J are TRBV12-3 or TRBV12-4 and TRBJ2-7; D is undetermined. This CDR3 contains 11 residues. The ends were cut back, 6 bases at V and 6 bases at J, with 9 bases in the middle. Here the CDR3 DNA reads TGTGCCAGCAGCTCCAACCGCGAGCAGTACTTC. Translation: CASSSNREQYF.

The gene calls are TRBV11-2 and TRBJ2-3; TRBD2 matches at 9 bases. The germline CDR1 and CDR2 sequences are SGHAT and FQNNGV. The junction had 5 bases not matched to a gene; V was cut back by 9 bases and J by 4 bases. The CDR3 runs to 13 residues. The CDR3 protein is CARDSGGSDTQYF. Here the CDR3 DNA reads TGTGCCAGAGATAGCGGGGGTTCAGATACGCAGTATTTT.

The rearrangement uses TRBV20-1 and TRBJ2-1, with D perhaps TRBD2 (6 bases). Deletions cut 7 bases from V and 8 bases from J, with 18 bases between. CDR1 and CDR2 (germline): DFQATT, SNEGSKA (reference sequence). This CDR3 comprises 13 residues. This chain's CDR3 is CSGEANLGDEQFF. The CDR3 region has the DNA TGCAGTGGGGAGGCGAACCTCGGAGATGAGCAGTTCTTC.

This clonotype was seen a few times. The V call is TRBV21-1, the J call TRBJ2-7; the table's TRBD1 call for D was not verified on the DNA. The closer fit of TRBJ2-4 to the DNA end suggests the J call may be wrong. TRBV21-1 is a pseudogene segment. The CDR3 loop spans 15 amino acids. The CDR3: CASSKAHPGLGIQYF. The CDR3 DNA reads TGTGCCAGCAGCAAAGCGCATCCGGGATTGGGCATTCAGTACTTC.

This chain links TRBV6-6 with TRBJ2-3, with D tentatively TRBD2 (5 bases). This CDR3 is built from 13 residues. The V end lost 7 bases, the J end lost 4 bases, and 12 bases lay between the germline ends. Germline assignment: CDR1 MNHNY and CDR2 SVGAGI (reference sequence). The CDR3 protein is CASTGNGADTQYF. In DNA, the CDR3 is TGTGCCAGCACTGGGAACGGGGCAGATACGCAGTATTTT.

This clonotype has only a few counts. The V call is TRBV5-1, the J call TRBJ2-5, with D perhaps being TRBD1 or TRBD2 (6 bases each). The CDR3 totals 16 residues. Germline V gene data show CDR1 as SGHRS and CDR2 as YFSETQ. Between the trimmed V and J ends, which lost 5 bases and 2 bases, there was a span of 19 bases. As DNA, the CDR3 is TGCGCCAGCAGGGATTGGGGGGCAGCTAGACAAGAGACCCAGTACTTC. It translates to CASRDWGAARQETQYF. Combining the CDR3 with reference TRBV5-1 and TRBJ2-5 gives the whole variable domain KAGVTQTPRYLIKTRGQQVTLSCSPISGHRSVSWYQQTPGQGLQFLFEYFSETQRNKGNFPGRFSGRQFSNSRSEMNVSTLELGDSALYLCASRDWGAARQETQYFGPGTRLLVL.